The 2 T cell receptor beta chains below come from one sample, sequenced in a study of blood T cell repertoires in COVID-19. The protocol was immunoSEQ multiplex PCR, while the TCRdb copy is restricted to in-frame clones and leaves out a portion. Of over 250,000 clones in the sample, approximately 85% were seen once. Sample: peripheral blood. These receptor sequences come from a human donor in a cohort sampled during active COVID-19.

For the CDR3, the DNA is TGTGCCAGTAGTAGCCAAACTAGCGGAACAGATACGCAGTATTTT. Encoded protein: CASSSQTSGTDTQYF. This sequence joins TRBV19 and TRBJ2-3; 8 bases are shared with TRBD2. Germline CDR1 is LNHDA and CDR2 is SQIVND (reference sequence). V was clipped by 4 bases and J by 3 bases; unmatched bases: 6. The CDR3 contains 15 residues.

The chain uses TRBV6-5 and TRBJ1-5, with no clear D. The CDR3 spans 14 residues. The germline V gene encodes CDR1 MNHEY and CDR2 SVGAGI. V was trimmed by 5 bases and J by 2 bases, leaving 10 bases between them. The CDR3 DNA reads TGTGCCAGCAGTATTAGCGGAGGCAATCAGCCCCAGCATTTT. It codes for CASSISGGNQPQHF.